This TCR beta chain was retrieved from a study of blood T cells in healthy people across ages. To note about this clonotype: No antigen is known for it.

Between the trimmed V and J ends, which lost 2 bases and 0 bases, there was a span of 11 bases. CDR3 length: 16 residues. Germline CDR1 and CDR2: SGHDT and YYEEEE. Study outcomes and limitations: Naive CD4+ cells and diversity were both higher in long-lived donors than in aged donors.

Healthy Caucasian individuals from Russia aged about 6 to 90 were enrolled as donors. Drawing of peripheral blood yielded about 9.7 milliliters from each donor. The authors ran a second PCR of 7 to 11 cycles using a sample-barcoded 5' primer and a J-beta primer mix. From each sample, at least 2.5 million paired-end reads containing CDR3 were obtained. TCRdb passed the 5' RACE reads through MiXCR, listing each CDR3 protein once. In the table there are roughly 680,000 distinct CDR3 sequences, approximately 49% of which are singletons. The chain has TRBV5-6 and TRBJ1-4, with D unclear. The clonotype comes from a woman between 55 and 75 years old in good health. The specimen sequenced was blood. The CDR3 region is CASSFGPLATNEKLFF. The CDR3 DNA is TGTGCCAGCAGCTTTGGGCCTCTCGCAACTAATGAAAAACTGTTTTTT.